This TCR beta chain emerged from a study of blood T cell repertoires in COVID-19. Study information: Specimens from acute and convalescent COVID-19 originated in the United States, Italy and Spain. Sample material is recorded as cDNA or gDNA derived from T cells, B-cell-depleted T cells, or PBMCs.

Participant ages covered about 18 to 89 years across 20 to 30 US areas. Sequencing used immunoSEQ multiplex PCR; TCRdb keeps in-frame clones, though not all of them. The table shows almost 250,000 clones, with 70% to 90% occurring only once. The V and J ends lost 0 bases and 1 base, in that order; junction bases with no gene match: 9. This CDR3 has 17 amino acids. The germline V gene has CDR1 LGHNA and CDR2 YSLEER. V and J are TRBV4-3 and TRBJ2-7, with TRBD1 matching 7 bases. Sequenced: PBMCs or T cells enriched from blood (not recorded which). This clonotype was sampled from a woman between 50 and 59 years old with acute COVID-19. CDR3 DNA: TGCGCCAGCAGCCAAGAACACCCCGGGACAGAGTCCTACGAGCAGTACTTC. It is translated as CASSQEHPGTESYEQYF.